These 8 T cell receptor beta chains were sequenced from one sample in a study of blood T cell repertoires in COVID-19. The table came from immunoSEQ multiplex PCR; TCRdb's copy has only in-frame clones and leaves some out. The sample contains about 270,000 clones, about 89% of which appear only once. Sequencing input: peripheral blood. The source of these receptors is a man aged 40-49 years with active or convalescent COVID-19.

This clone was seen only once. The genes are TRBV28 and TRBJ1-1; no reliable D call. CDR1 is MDHEN, CDR2 SYDVKM, per germline. Trimming pared 6 bases from V and 3 bases from J, leaving 11 bases between. The CDR3 consists of 13 residues. The CDR3, as DNA: TGTGCCAGCAGGGAGGCCCTGGACACTGAAGCTTTCTTT. Protein product: CASREALDTEAFF.

This rearrangement joins TRBV6-5 to TRBJ2-7, with TRBD1 matching 8 bases. V lost 6 bases, J lost 6 bases, and 10 bases stayed unmatched. CDR1 and CDR2 from the germline V gene are MNHEY and SVGAGI. This CDR3 is 14 amino acids long. CDR3 residues: CASRVRQGSGEQYF. CDR3 sequence (DNA): TGTGCCAGCAGGGTCAGACAGGGGTCGGGCGAGCAGTACTTC.

There are a few counts of this clone. The V gene is TRBV2, the J gene TRBJ1-5, with 7 nucleotides matching TRBD1. The germline V gene encodes CDR1 SNHLY and CDR2 FYNNEI. The CDR3 loop spans 15 amino acids. Trimming cost V 4 bases and J 4 bases; bases outside gene matches: 7. As DNA, the CDR3 is TGTGCCAGCAGTGGTGTAGGGGGCGTAAATCAGCCCCAGCATTTT. Amino acids: CASSGVGGVNQPQHF.

The rearrangement links TRBV19 to TRBJ2-3; 16 positions match TRBD2. The V gene end was trimmed by 5 bases and the J gene end by 4 bases; junction bases not matched to a gene: 12. CDR1 and CDR2 from the germline V gene are LNHDA and SQIVND (reference sequence). This CDR3 is built from 19 residues. The CDR3 spells CASSPGTSGGAEYADTQYF. The CDR3 DNA reads as TGTGCCAGTAGTCCAGGGACTAGCGGGGGGGCCGAATATGCAGATACGCAGTATTTT. The full variable domain, its missing parts supplied by reference TRBV19 and TRBJ2-3, is DGGITQSPKYLFRKEGQNVTLSCEQNLNHDAMYWYRQDPGQGLRLIYYSQIVNDFQKGDIAEGYSVSREKKESFPLTVTSAQKNPTAFYLCASSPGTSGGAEYADTQYFGPGTRLTVL.

The rearrangement links TRBV9 to TRBJ1-6, with no clear D. CDR3 length: 12 residues. Germline assignment: CDR1 SGDLS and CDR2 YYNGEE. V shed 3 bases and J shed 8 bases, with 6 bases lying between them. The CDR3 protein is CASSARDSPLHF. Here the CDR3 DNA reads TGTGCCAGCAGCGCCCGGGATTCACCCCTCCACTTT.

This chain joins TRBV11-2 and TRBJ1-4; D uncertain. V was shortened by 3 bases and J by 5 bases, with 13 bases between the two germline ends. From germline, CDR1 is SGHAT and CDR2 FQNNGV. This CDR3 spans 15 amino acids. The CDR3 region has the DNA TGTGCCAGCAGCTTGTTCCAGGCGGGGAATGAAAAACTGTTTTTT. Translated, it gives CASSLFQAGNEKLFF. The variable domain in full, with the rest retrieved from reference TRBV11-2 and TRBJ1-4, is EAGVAQSPRYKIIEKRQSVAFWCNPISGHATLYWYQQILGQGPKLLIQFQNNGVVDDSQLPKDRFSAERLKGVDSTLKIQPAKLEDSAVYLCASSLFQAGNEKLFFGSGTQLSVL.

V and J are TRBV29-1 and TRBJ1-2, with D unclear. The CDR3 has 12 amino acids. CDR1 SQVTM and CDR2 ANQGSEA come from the germline V gene. Trimming stripped 4 bases from V and 1 base from J, with 7 bases between. The CDR3 coding sequence is TGCAGCGTTGCCGGGGATAACTATGGCTACACCTTC. It codes for CSVAGDNYGYTF.

Comments on this clone: Other DNA variants within this sample encode the same CDR3. This rearrangement joins TRBV9 to TRBJ2-5, with TRBD1 identical over 10 bases. Germline V gene sequence: CDR1 SGDLS, CDR2 YYNGEE. CDR3 length equals 14 residues. Losses at the gene ends were 0 bases for V and 5 bases for J; bases not matched to a gene: 1. The CDR3 DNA is TGTGCCAGCAGCGTAGAGGGACAGGGGGAGACCCAGTACTTC. This translates into CASSVEGQGETQYF.